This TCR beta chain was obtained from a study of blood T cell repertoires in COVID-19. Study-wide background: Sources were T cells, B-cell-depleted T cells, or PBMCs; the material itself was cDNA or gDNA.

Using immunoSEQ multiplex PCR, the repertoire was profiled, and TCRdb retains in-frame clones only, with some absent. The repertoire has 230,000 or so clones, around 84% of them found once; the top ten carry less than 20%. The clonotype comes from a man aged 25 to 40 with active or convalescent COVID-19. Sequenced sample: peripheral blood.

In DNA, the CDR3 is TGTGCCAGCAGCGTATCCTACGTCACAGGCTATAGCTCCTACAATGAGCAGTTCTTC. Translated, it gives CASSVSYVTGYSSYNEQFF. V usage is TRBV9 and J usage is TRBJ2-1, with D perhaps TRBD1 (5 bases). Germline values: CDR1 SGDLS, CDR2 YYNGEE. Between the trimmed V and J ends, which lost 1 base and 0 bases, there was a span of 20 bases. The CDR3 extends over 19 amino acids.